A selection of T cell receptor beta chains follows, all from one sample in a study of T cell responses to AZD1222 COVID-19 vaccine. Assay: immunoSEQ multiplex PCR; the TCRdb copy retains only in-frame clones and omits some. The sample has 150,000 to 250,000 clones, 80% to 95% seen once; the top ten hold under 4%. The material sequenced was peripheral blood, taken 28 days after the second AZD1222 dose. The receptors derive from an adult who received the AZD1222 COVID-19 vaccine. Each CDR3 is given with its conserved first and last residue. A D gene is named only where the DNA matches it firmly. Only some rows state a clone size, as once, few, many or a class for expanded clones.

V	J	size	D	CDR3	DNA
TRBV5-1	TRBJ2-3	NA	NA	CASSLEAGTDTQYF	TGCGCCAGCAGCTTGGAAGCGGGCACAGATACGCAGTATTTT
TRBV3-1/TRBV3-2	TRBJ2-7	NA	NA	CASSQMGLHPEQYF	TGTGCCAGCAGCCAGATGGGACTCCACCCGGAGCAGTACTTC
TRBV30	TRBJ2-5	NA	TRBD2	CAWSGSGRALGAETQYF	TGTGCCTGGAGTGGAAGCGGGAGGGCCCTTGGCGCAGAGACCCAGTACTTC
TRBV5-8	TRBJ1-5	once	NA	CASSLELRQDQPQHF	TGTGCCAGCAGCTTGGAGTTACGTCAAGATCAGCCCCAGCATTTT
TRBV3-1/TRBV3-2	TRBJ1-5	once	NA	CASSQAGGPQHF	TGTGCCAGCAGCCAGGCTGGGGGGCCCCAGCATTTT
TRBV11-2	TRBJ2-3	NA	NA	CASSFYSASTDTQYF	TGTGCCAGCAGCTTTTACAGCGCTAGTACAGATACGCAGTATTTT
TRBV6-5	TRBJ2-7	NA	TRBD2	CASSYADSGSRGEQYF	TGTGCCAGCAGTTACGCCGATAGCGGGAGTCGGGGCGAGCAGTACTTC
TRBV5-8	TRBJ1-5	NA	NA	CASSRPGWPQPQHF	TGTGCCAGCAGCCGACCTGGGTGGCCACAGCCCCAGCATTTT
TRBV27	TRBJ1-1	NA	NA	CASSSNAGTEAFF	TGTGCCAGCTCTTCGAACGCGGGGACTGAAGCTTTCTTT
TRBV27	TRBJ1-2	NA	NA	CASSLSVGSGYTF	TGTGCCAGCAGTTTAAGTGTAGGCAGCGGCTACACCTTC
TRBV11-3	TRBJ2-3	NA	NA	CASSLQGLFTDTQYF	TGTGCCAGCAGCTTACAGGGGCTCTTCACAGATACGCAGTATTTT